Presented here are 22 T cell receptor beta chains from one specimen sequenced in a study of early T cells in non-severe SARS-CoV-2 infection. TCRdb re-called the 5' RACE reads through MiXCR, storing one row per CDR3 protein. The sample yields more than 80,000 distinct CDR3 sequences, approximately 16% seen once. Sequencing was carried out using whole blood. The receptors stem from an adult who was a healthcare worker with PCR-confirmed SARS-CoV-2 infection or an uninfected control (not recorded which).

This chain joins TRBV28 and TRBJ2-6, with a weak D call TRBD1 (5 bases). The CDR3 covers 15 residues. Looked up from germline, CDR1 is MDHEN and CDR2 is SYDVKM. Trimming cost V 2 bases and J 1 base, with 6 bases left between them. This CDR3 is CASSLQGSGANVLTF. The CDR3 DNA is TGTGCCAGCAGTTTACAGGGATCTGGGGCCAACGTCCTGACTTTC. Full variable domain (missing parts from reference TRBV28 and TRBJ2-6): DVKVTQSSRYLVKRTGEKVFLECVQDMDHENMFWYRQDPGLGLRLIYFSYDVKMKEKGDIPEGYSVSREKKERFSLILESASTNQTSMYLCASSLQGSGANVLTFGAGSRLTVL.

In its sample, this clonotype was seen many times. This chain connects TRBV18 to TRBJ1-3, with D hard to call. Between the trimmed V and J ends, which lost 3 bases and 4 bases, there was a span of 7 bases. CDR1 is KGHSH, CDR2 LQKENI, per germline. The CDR3 contains 13 residues. The CDR3 is CASSPESGNTIYF. The CDR3 DNA follows: TGTGCCAGCTCACCGGAATCGGGAAACACCATATATTTT.

The CDR3 here is CASSLPEETQYF. The CDR3 DNA follows: TGTGCCAGCAGTTTACCCGAAGAGACCCAGTACTTC. The chain has TRBV28 and TRBJ2-5; D unclear. CDR3 length: 12 amino acids. CDR1 and CDR2 (germline): MDHEN, SYDVKM. Trimming took off 2 bases at V and 3 bases at J, with 4 bases between the two ends.

This clonotype was observed many times. The rearrangement uses TRBV28 and TRBJ1-5, with D possibly TRBD1 on 5 matching bases. The germline gives CDR1 MDHEN, CDR2 SYDVKM. V was shortened by 5 bases and J by 3 bases, with 11 bases between the two germline ends. This CDR3 has 14 residues. CDR3 DNA sequence: TGTGCCAGCAGTCCGGGACGGGACAATCAGCCCCAGCATTTT. Translating gives CASSPGRDNQPQHF.

This clonotype turned up a few times. V usage is TRBV27 and J usage is TRBJ2-2; D gene ambiguous. Germline V CDR1 and CDR2: MNHEY, SMNVEV (reference sequence). The CDR3 runs to 13 residues. V dropped 3 bases and J dropped 6 bases, with 8 bases sitting between them. CDR3 nucleotides: TGTGCCAGCAGTTTTGTTGGGGCCGGGGAGCTGTTTTTT. Its translation is CASSFVGAGELFF.

As to this clonotype: A clone one base away is much larger, so this may be a read error. CDR3 coding DNA: TGTGCCAGCAGCCCCCGCCGAGGCCAGAACATTCAGTACTTC. Its translation is CASSPRRGQNIQYF. J is TRBJ2-4 and V is TRBV11-2; D ambiguous. The CDR3 totals 14 residues. Between the trimmed V and J ends, which lost 5 bases and 7 bases, there was a span of 15 bases. CDR1 is SGHAT and CDR2 is FQNNGV in the germline V gene.

V is TRBV15 and J is TRBJ1-5; a possible D gene is TRBD1 (5 bases). Trimming stripped 4 bases from V and 0 bases from J, with 19 bases between. Germline V gives CDR1 LNHNV, CDR2 YYDKDF (reference sequence). This CDR3 region has 18 residues. The CDR3 is CATSTNRDGLYSNQPQHF. The CDR3, as DNA: TGTGCCACCAGCACCAACCGGGACGGCCTTTATAGCAATCAGCCCCAGCATTTT.

The chain carries TRBV5-5 and TRBJ1-2; D perhaps matches TRBD1 (6 bases). Trimming removed 2 bases at V and 8 bases at J, with 16 bases between. This CDR3 is built from 14 residues. The germline V gene encodes CDR1 SGHKS and CDR2 YYEKEE (reference sequence). The CDR3 DNA sequence: TGTGCCAGCAGCTTATTCGCACAGGGTGGGGGCTACACCTTC. It encodes CASSLFAQGGGYTF.

The table lists this clonotype with a few counts. The chain recombines TRBV5-5 with TRBJ2-7; D not resolved. V gave up 0 bases and J gave up 6 bases, with 13 bases separating them. The germline V gene has CDR1 SGHKS and CDR2 YYEKEE (reference sequence). The CDR3 runs to 14 residues. The CDR3, as DNA: TGTGCCAGCAGCTTGGCCGAAGGTCGACTCGAGCAGTACTTC. Protein product: CASSLAEGRLEQYF. The whole variable domain, remainder taken from reference TRBV5-5 and TRBJ2-7, is DAGVTQSPTHLIKTRGQQVTLRCSPISGHKSVSWYQQVLGQGPQFIFQYYEKEERGRGNFPDRFSARQFPNYSSELNVNALLLGDSALYLCASSLAEGRLEQYFGPGTRLTVT.

The chain joins TRBV29-1 to TRBJ2-7; TRBD1 matches at 9 bases. Looked up from germline, CDR1 is SQVTM and CDR2 is ANQGSEA. The trim removed 4 bases at V and 1 base at J, leaving 5 bases unmatched. The CDR3 covers 14 residues. Here the CDR3 DNA reads TGCAGCGTTGCTACTGACAGGGGGTCCTACGAGCAGTACTTC. Translation: CSVATDRGSYEQYF.

The chain couples TRBV7-9 to TRBJ2-7, with TRBD1 matching over 10 bases. Germline-derived CDR1 and CDR2 are SEHNR and FQNEAQ (reference sequence). The V and J ends lost 4 bases and 5 bases, in that order; junction bases with no gene match: 5. CDR3 size: 14 residues. CDR3 amino acids: CASSSTGGEDEQYF. The CDR3 DNA reads as TGTGCCAGCAGCTCGACAGGGGGCGAGGACGAGCAGTACTTC.

Ten or more counts support this clonotype. The rearrangement joins TRBV3-1 to TRBJ1-1; weak D call: TRBD1 (5 bases). The CDR3 totals 13 residues. The germline gives CDR1 LGHDT, CDR2 YNNKEL (reference sequence). V lost 4 bases and J lost 7, with 13 bases in between. CDR3 nucleotide sequence: TGTGCCAGCAGCCCCGGGGCCAATTTTGAAGCTTTCTTT. It codes for CASSPGANFEAFF.

J is TRBJ2-3 and V is TRBV5-6, with D tentatively TRBD2 (5 bases). V was shortened by 6 bases and J by 0 bases, with 14 bases between the two germline ends. In germline, CDR1 is SGHDT, CDR2 YYEEEE. There are 15 residues in the CDR3. CDR3 sequence: CASNLLGRSTDTQYF. The CDR3 bases are TGTGCCAGCAACCTACTGGGGAGAAGCACAGATACGCAGTATTTT.

The CDR3 protein is CASSQDYSAYEQYF. CDR3 nucleotide sequence: TGCGCCAGCAGCCAAGACTACAGCGCCTACGAGCAGTACTTC. The V gene is TRBV4-3, the J gene TRBJ2-7; D gene uncertain. V lost 0 bases, J lost 2 bases, and 8 bases lay in between. The CDR3 covers 14 residues. The germline V gene has CDR1 LGHNA and CDR2 YSLEER.

This clonotype has ten or more counts. The chain links TRBV6-4 to TRBJ1-2; TRBD1 is a possible D gene (6 bases). V lost 2 bases and J lost 4, with 17 bases in between. This CDR3 is 16 amino acids long. CDR1 is MRHNA and CDR2 is SNTAGT in the germline V gene. The CDR3 is CASSDPSDSISYGYTF. As DNA, the CDR3 is TGTGCCAGCAGTGACCCTTCGGACAGCATTTCCTATGGCTACACCTTC.

The chain joins TRBV3-1 to TRBJ1-4; D remains ambiguous. Germline CDR1 is LGHDT and CDR2 is YNNKEL (reference sequence). The V gene lost 5 bases and the J gene lost 8 bases, with 18 bases spanning the gap. The CDR3 is made up of 15 amino acids. The CDR3 DNA is TGTGCCAGCAGCGCAACGGACGCAGTCTCGGAAAAACTGTTTTTT. Its protein product is CASSATDAVSEKLFF.

J is TRBJ2-2 and V is TRBV6-5, with D perhaps TRBD2 (5 bases). Trimming removed 2 bases from V and 6 bases from J, with 7 bases in between. Germline values: CDR1 MNHEY, CDR2 SVGAGI. The CDR3 totals 13 residues. CDR3 nucleotides: TGTGCCAGCAGTTACGAGAGGGCCGGGGAGCTGTTTTTT. This codes for CASSYERAGELFF.

This clonotype was detected only a few times. The chain is built from TRBV3-1 and TRBJ1-1, with TRBD1 as a possible D gene (6 bases). The CDR3 loop spans 13 amino acids. The V and J ends lost 1 base and 11 bases respectively, with 14 bases between them. Germline CDR1 reads LGHDT; CDR2 reads YNNKEL (reference sequence). CDR3 DNA sequence: TGTGCCAGCAGCCAAGGAGGAGGGGGAATGGCTTTCTTT. This codes for CASSQGGGGMAFF.

This chain joins TRBV6-2 or TRBV6-3 and TRBJ1-1, with D hard to call. Germline CDR1 MNHEY, CDR2 SVGEGT. With 11 bases removed from V and 2 bases from J, the gap between germline ends came to 15 bases. This CDR3 has 13 residues. In DNA, the CDR3 is TGTGCCGCATCTTCGGGAGGTAACACTGAAGCTTTCTTT. Its translation is CAASSGGNTEAFF.

A few counts support this clonotype. The chain recombines TRBV18 with TRBJ1-5, with 7 bases lining up with TRBD1. The CDR3 consists of 15 residues. Germline lookup yields CDR1 KGHSH and CDR2 LQKENI. The V and J ends lost 6 bases and 0 bases, in that order; junction bases with no gene match: 5. This CDR3 reads CASSDRATSNQPQHF. CDR3 in DNA: TGTGCCAGCTCCGACAGGGCCACTAGCAATCAGCCCCAGCATTTT.

This clonotype was found a few times. The chain's CDR3 is CASRDNYGYTF. The CDR3 DNA is TGTGCCAGCAGGGATAACTATGGCTACACCTTC. The gene calls are TRBV27 and TRBJ1-2; no reliable D call. There are 11 residues in the CDR3. The germline V and J ends were trimmed by 6 bases and 1 base, with 3 bases remaining between them. CDR1 is MNHEY and CDR2 is SMNVEV in the germline V gene (reference sequence).

This sequence joins TRBV29-1 and TRBJ2-2; 9 nucleotides line up with TRBD2. The V gene end was trimmed by 4 bases and the J gene end by 5 bases; junction bases not matched to a gene: 11. Germline CDR1 reads SQVTM; CDR2 reads ANQGSEA. The CDR3 runs to 16 residues. The CDR3 region is CSVAPTSGGGTGELFF. The CDR3, as DNA: TGCAGCGTTGCCCCGACTAGCGGAGGAGGAACCGGGGAGCTGTTTTTT.